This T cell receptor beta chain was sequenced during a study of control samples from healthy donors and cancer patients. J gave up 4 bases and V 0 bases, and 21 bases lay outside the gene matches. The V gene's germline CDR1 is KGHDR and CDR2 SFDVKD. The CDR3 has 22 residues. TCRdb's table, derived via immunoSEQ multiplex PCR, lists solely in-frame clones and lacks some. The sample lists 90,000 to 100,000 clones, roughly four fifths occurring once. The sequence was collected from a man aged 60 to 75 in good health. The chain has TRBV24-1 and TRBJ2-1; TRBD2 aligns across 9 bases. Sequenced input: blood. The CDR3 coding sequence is TGTGCCACCAGTGATTTGGTACGGGAGGCTAGCGGGATCTCGAGGAGTTACAATGAGCAGTTCTTC. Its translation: CATSDLVREASGISRSYNEQFF.